Below, 10 T cell receptor beta chains from the same sample are listed, as sequenced in a study of T-cell memory formation after mild COVID-19. TCRdb processed the 5' RACE reads anew with MiXCR; each CDR3 protein has one entry. Counted here are about 260,000 distinct CDR3 sequences, 16% occurring once; the ten biggest clones make up over 20%. The sequencing input was PBMCs or a T cell subset sorted from them (not recorded which). Every receptor here comes from a man younger than 35 who had mild COVID-19 (a few samples of this study predate the infection). Cell type and time point are not known.

In this sample, this clonotype turned up a few times. This chain links TRBV28 with TRBJ1-5; D is uncertain. Germline V gene data show CDR1 as MDHEN and CDR2 as SYDVKM. V was cut by 3 bases and J by 2 bases, with 20 bases left in between. This CDR3 is 18 amino acids long. Here the CDR3 reads CASSFIVGPADGNQPQHF. In nucleotides, the CDR3 is TGTGCCAGCAGTTTCATAGTGGGCCCAGCGGATGGCAATCAGCCCCAGCATTTT.

This clonotype was counted a few times. J is TRBJ1-2 and V is TRBV6-1, with D unclear. This CDR3 has 11 amino acids. The ends were cut back, 7 bases at V and 3 bases at J, with 6 bases in the middle. Germline lookup yields CDR1 MNHNS and CDR2 SASEGT. CDR3 DNA: TGTGCCAGCAAGGTTGACTATGGCTACACCTTC. Its translation is CASKVDYGYTF.

The V gene is TRBV7-9, the J gene TRBJ2-3; D gene ambiguous. In germline, CDR1 is SEHNR, CDR2 FQNEAQ (reference sequence). The CDR3 sequence is 15 residues long. V lost 4 bases and J 0 bases, leaving 11 bases between the germline ends. Here the CDR3 reads CASSSHEISTDTQYF. CDR3 DNA sequence: TGTGCCAGCAGCTCGCATGAAATTAGCACAGATACGCAGTATTTT.

J is TRBJ2-1 and V is TRBV14; the match to TRBD2 covers 10 bases. The trim removed 1 base at V and 3 bases at J, leaving 0 bases unmatched. The CDR3 has 15 amino acids. CDR1 is SGHDN, CDR2 FVKESK, per germline. In DNA, the CDR3 is TGTGCCAGCAGCCAAGGACTAGCGGGCTACAATGAGCAGTTCTTC. Its translation: CASSQGLAGYNEQFF. Full variable domain (outside the CDR3, taken from reference TRBV14 and TRBJ2-1): EAGVTQFPSHSVIEKGQTVTLRCDPISGHDNLYWYRRVMGKEIKFLLHFVKESKQDESGMPNNRFLAERTGGTYSTLKVQPAELEDSGVYFCASSQGLAGYNEQFFGPGTRLTVL.

The chain links TRBV5-1 to TRBJ2-2, with TRBD1 matching over 9 bases. In germline, CDR1 is SGHRS, CDR2 YFSETQ. Trimming removed 3 bases from V and 3 bases from J; junction bases left unmatched: 9. The CDR3 consists of 17 residues. The CDR3 coding sequence is TGCGCCAGCAGCTCCATACAGGGGGCTTGGGACACCGGGGAGCTGTTTTTT. Amino acids: CASSSIQGAWDTGELFF.

The chain links TRBV4-2 to TRBJ2-7; D might be TRBD1 (6 bases). V gave up 2 bases and J gave up 6 bases, with 11 bases separating them. In germline, CDR1 is LGHNA, CDR2 YNFKEQ. The CDR3 consists of 13 residues. The CDR3 loop reads CASSQYRASEQYV. DNA for the CDR3: TGTGCCAGCAGCCAATACAGGGCTAGCGAGCAGTACGTC.

This clonotype was found many times. J is TRBJ2-3 and V is TRBV9, with D hard to call. The CDR3 consists of 13 residues. Trimming removed 2 bases from V and 2 bases from J, with 6 bases in between. Germline-derived CDR1 and CDR2 are SGDLS and YYNGEE. The CDR3 spells CASSVLNTDTQYF. The CDR3, as DNA: TGTGCCAGCAGCGTCCTAAACACAGATACGCAGTATTTT. The full variable domain, its missing parts supplied by reference TRBV9 and TRBJ2-3, is DSGVTQTPKHLITATGQRVTLRCSPRSGDLSVYWYQQSLDQGLQFLIQYYNGEERAKGNILERFSAQQFPDLHSELNLSSLELGDSALYFCASSVLNTDTQYFGPGTRLTVL.

This clonotype was detected ten times or more. The chain uses TRBV7-9 and TRBJ2-5, with unresolved D. V lost 5 bases, J lost 2 bases, and 6 bases lay in between. Germline V gene sequence: CDR1 SEHNR, CDR2 FQNEAQ (reference sequence). The CDR3 totals 12 residues. The CDR3 DNA is TGTGCCAGCAGCCTACGACAAGAGACCCAGTACTTC. This codes for CASSLRQETQYF.

The chain links TRBV7-3 to TRBJ2-3; 9 nucleotides align to TRBD2. V was pared by 5 bases and J by 4 bases, with 13 bases of the junction left unmatched. The germline V gene has CDR1 SGHTA and CDR2 FQGTGA. This CDR3 region has 17 residues. The CDR3: CASSPTTGGGVSDTQYF. The DNA for the CDR3 is TGTGCCAGCAGCCCTACTACTGGCGGGGGGGTTTCAGATACGCAGTATTTT.

The V and J genes are TRBV19 and TRBJ2-1, with 8 bases that match TRBD2. Germline V CDR1 and CDR2: LNHDA, SQIVND (reference sequence). This CDR3 spans 12 amino acids. V dropped 6 bases and J dropped 15; count of bases not matched to a gene: 10. CDR3 in amino acids: CASSKSGGPPFF. CDR3 in DNA: TGTGCCAGTAGCAAATCGGGGGGGCCTCCGTTCTTC.